The clone carrying this TCR beta chain was seen more than once but under ten times. The antigen is not known. The sample originates from a study of T cell responses to AZD1222 COVID-19 vaccine. Study results and limitations: Baseline serostatus was positive in only a handful of AZD1222 recipients. Once two AZD1222 doses were given, Spike-specific TCR breadth and depth went up. There were vaccine-associated CD4 TCRs across spike, dominant at 160-218 and 743-854. Mostly white British, mostly female donors; authors suggested clonal diversity may be underestimated.

Measured with immunoSEQ multiplex PCR; TCRdb has only the in-frame clones, and not every one. This sample has around 120,000 clones; 84% occur once, and the top ten carry about 28%. Sample: peripheral blood, taken 28 days after the second AZD1222 dose. This sequence originates from an adult who received the AZD1222 COVID-19 vaccine.

CDR3 region: CASSIGPLEGNEQFF. The DNA for the CDR3 is TGTGCCAGTAGTATAGGCCCCCTAGAAGGGAATGAGCAGTTCTTC. This chain joins TRBV19 and TRBJ2-1, with unresolved D. Germline-derived CDR1 and CDR2 are LNHDA and SQIVND (reference sequence). Trimming removed 1 base from V and 7 bases from J, with 14 bases in between. The CDR3 has 15 residues.